This T cell receptor (beta chain) was found in a study of blood T cells in healthy people across ages. V was trimmed by 4 bases and J by 8 bases, leaving 5 bases between them. This CDR3 contains 9 residues. Germline V CDR1 and CDR2: SQVTM, ANQGSEA. For every donor, a draw yielded 8.5 to 10 milliliters of peripheral blood. Whenever a sample was processed, at least 7 million PBMCs were isolated. The total RNA that was extracted per sample amounted to at least 5.5 micrograms. Primed by a sample-barcoded 5' primer and a J-beta primer mix, a second PCR proceeded for about 6 to 12 cycles. Using its own MiXCR run on the 5' RACE reads, TCRdb lists one record per CDR3 protein. The sample consists of roughly 730,000 distinct CDR3 sequences, more than 55% of them appearing once. Study outcomes and limitations: Estimated diversity that came from one million T cells was considered an underestimate.

About this clonotype: Its antigen is unidentified.

This TCR derives from a man in his forties or fifties in good health. V gene TRBV29-1 combines with J gene TRBJ1-1; D ambiguous. The sample taken for sequencing was blood. The CDR3: CSVGLEAFF. The CDR3 nucleotides are TGCAGCGTTGGACTAGAAGCTTTCTTT.